The rows below give T cell receptor beta chains drawn from one sample of a study of T-cell memory formation after mild COVID-19. TCRdb re-called the 5' RACE reads with MiXCR, one entry per CDR3 protein. Here the sample spans approximately 500,000 distinct CDR3 sequences, around a quarter being singletons. The specimen sequenced was PBMCs or a T cell subset sorted from them (not recorded which). The receptors here all came from an adult woman who had mild COVID-19 (a few samples of this study predate the infection). Cell type and time point are not known. The CDR3 runs from the conserved cysteine through the conserved F or W. The D gene is left open where the match is weak. Part of the rows lack a size; the others show once, few, many or a class for expanded clones.

clone size	D gene	V gene	J gene	CDR3 protein	CDR3 DNA
NA	TRBD2	TRBV24-1	TRBJ2-1	CATSDPRTSGSYNEQFF	TGTGCCACCAGTGATCCCCGGACTAGCGGTAGTTACAATGAGCAGTTCTTC
NA	NA	TRBV6-1	TRBJ2-7	CASSYSDGYEQYF	TGTGCCAGCAGTTACTCGGACGGGTACGAGCAGTACTTC
few	NA	TRBV30	TRBJ2-7	CAWSVRDKRLLEQYF	TGTGCCTGGAGTGTTCGGGACAAGAGATTGCTCGAGCAGTACTTC
few	NA	TRBV5-5	TRBJ2-1	CASSSDRNNEQFF	TGTGCCAGCAGCTCGGACAGAAACAATGAGCAGTTCTTC
few	TRBD1	TRBV7-9	TRBJ2-7	CASSRQGPEQYF	TGTGCCAGCAGCAGACAGGGGCCCGAGCAGTACTTC
NA	TRBD2	TRBV9	TRBJ2-3	CASSVGLAGGWSGRTNADTQYF	TGTGCCAGCAGCGTAGGACTAGCGGGAGGTTGGTCGGGAAGAACTAACGCAGATACGCAGTATTTT
NA	TRBD1	TRBV15	TRBJ1-2	CATSSYGTVGHYGYTF	TGTGCCACCAGCTCCTACGGGACAGTCGGCCACTATGGCTACACCTTC
NA	NA	TRBV5-5	TRBJ1-1	CASSPTELNTEAFF	TGTGCCAGCAGTCCGACGGAACTGAACACTGAAGCTTTCTTT
NA	TRBD2	TRBV9	TRBJ2-1	CASSPLAGLNEQFF	TGTGCCAGCAGCCCATTAGCGGGACTGAATGAGCAGTTCTTC
few	NA	TRBV24-1	TRBJ2-1	CATSDLWVGNEQFF	TGTGCCACCAGTGATTTATGGGTCGGCAATGAGCAGTTCTTC
NA	TRBD1	TRBV18	TRBJ2-5	CASSPNGGTGKTQYF	TGTGCCAGCTCACCGAACGGTGGGACAGGGAAGACCCAGTACTTC
NA	TRBD2	TRBV9	TRBJ2-3	CASSPPGLAADTQYF	TGTGCCAGCAGCCCTCCGGGACTAGCGGCAGATACGCAGTATTTT
NA	NA	TRBV2	TRBJ2-3	CASSEGMKGTDTQYF	TGTGCCAGCAGTGAAGGAATGAAAGGCACAGATACGCAGTATTTT
NA	NA	TRBV6-6	TRBJ2-4	CASSPLPQTGIEGNIQYF	TGTGCCAGCAGCCCACTCCCCCAAACAGGGATCGAGGGAAACATTCAGTACTTC
NA	TRBD1	TRBV6-5	TRBJ1-2	CASSYYYTGEVLLSGYTF	TGTGCCAGCAGTTACTACTATACAGGGGAAGTACTTCTATCCGGCTACACCTTC
NA	NA	TRBV5-1	TRBJ1-2	CASSLDATANYGYTF	TGCGCCAGCAGCTTGGACGCAACAGCTAACTATGGCTACACCTTC
NA	TRBD2	TRBV7-2	TRBJ2-5	CASSLQLAGGETQYF	TGTGCCAGCAGCTTACAACTAGCGGGGGGAGAGACCCAGTACTTC
NA	NA	TRBV11-2	TRBJ1-1	CASRLRASGAFF	TGTGCCAGCAGGCTCCGGGCTTCCGGGGCTTTCTTT
NA	TRBD1	TRBV20-1	TRBJ2-7	CSALTLRSGQAYEQYF	TGCAGTGCCTTGACCCTCCGAAGCGGACAGGCCTACGAGCAGTACTTC
many	NA	TRBV7-9	TRBJ2-5	CASSPRATGLQETQYF	TGTGCCAGCAGCCCGCGGGCGACGGGACTTCAAGAGACCCAGTACTTC
NA	TRBD2	TRBV20-1	TRBJ2-7	CSAYHSGRPHEQYF	TGCAGTGCTTATCATAGCGGGAGACCCCACGAGCAGTACTTC
NA	TRBD2	TRBV15	TRBJ2-3	CATSPTGGSTDTQYF	TGTGCCACCAGTCCCACGGGGGGGTCAACAGATACGCAGTATTTT
few	TRBD2	TRBV4-3	TRBJ2-5	CASSQILRTSRETQYF	TGCGCCAGCAGCCAAATTCTCAGGACTAGCAGAGAGACCCAGTACTTC
once	TRBD1	TRBV5-1	TRBJ1-2	CASSLPPGTGENYGYTF	TGCGCCAGCAGCCTTCCCCCCGGGACAGGGGAAAACTATGGCTACACCTTC
few	NA	TRBV5-6	TRBJ1-1	CASSLDKGRVNTEAFF	TGTGCCAGCAGCTTGGACAAGGGTAGGGTGAACACTGAAGCTTTCTTT
few	NA	TRBV7-8	TRBJ2-3	CASSSNRAPTDTQYF	TGTGCCAGCAGCTCCAATCGAGCGCCCACAGATACGCAGTATTTT
few	NA	TRBV20-1	TRBJ2-7	CSAAGPSYEQYF	TGCAGTGCTGCGGGGCCCTCCTACGAGCAGTACTTC
NA	TRBD1	TRBV5-4	TRBJ1-1	CASSEGQSPPDTGAFF	TGTGCCAGCAGCGAGGGACAGAGCCCTCCGGATACAGGAGCTTTCTTT
few	NA	TRBV12-3/TRBV12-4	TRBJ1-2	CASSRGTVGGYTF	TGTGCCAGCAGTCGAGGAACGGTTGGAGGCTACACCTTC
NA	NA	TRBV2	TRBJ1-5	CASSETSANQPQHF	TGTGCCAGCAGTGAAACTTCAGCTAATCAGCCCCAGCATTTT
few	NA	TRBV29-1	TRBJ2-1	CSVDPSFLNNEQFF	TGCAGCGTTGACCCTAGCTTCCTTAACAATGAGCAGTTCTTC
NA	TRBD2	TRBV20-1	TRBJ2-3	CSADGTSGDEPTDTQYF	TGCAGTGCTGACGGGACTAGCGGGGATGAACCCACAGATACGCAGTATTTT
NA	TRBD1	TRBV6-5	TRBJ1-1	CASSYSPGRGVRAEAFF	TGTGCCAGCAGTTACTCTCCGGGCAGGGGGGTGAGGGCTGAAGCTTTCTTT
NA	NA	TRBV19	TRBJ1-1	CASSVRTAMNTEAFF	TGTGCCAGTAGTGTAAGGACAGCCATGAACACTGAAGCTTTCTTT
many	TRBD2	TRBV3-1	TRBJ2-7	CASSQDGGLEYF	TGTGCCAGCAGCCAAGATGGTGGACTAGAATACTTC
NA	TRBD1	TRBV29-1	TRBJ1-2	CSVEGQGALQGGYTF	TGCAGCGTTGAGGGACAGGGGGCCCTTCAGGGTGGCTACACCTTC
few	NA	TRBV3-1	TRBJ1-6	CASSQGQYNSPLHF	TGTGCCAGCAGCCAAGGGCAGTATAATTCACCCCTCCACTTT